These 30 T cell receptor beta chains were all obtained from the same sample, sequenced in a study of T cell responses to AZD1222 COVID-19 vaccine. Clones were read by immunoSEQ multiplex PCR, and TCRdb kept only the in-frame ones, dropping some. The sample carries about 140,000 clones, around 92% recorded once. The sample in question was peripheral blood, obtained on day 0 of AZD1222 vaccination. Receptor source: an adult in good health.

The chain combines TRBV27 with TRBJ2-1, with D possibly matching TRBD1 (7 bases). The CDR3 spans 15 residues. Trimming cost V 3 bases and J 5 bases, with 14 bases left between them. Germline CDR1 and CDR2: MNHEY and SMNVEV (reference sequence). The CDR3 spells CASSFGQDYNNEQFF. The CDR3, as DNA: TGTGCCAGCAGTTTCGGACAGGACTACAACAATGAGCAGTTCTTC.

This clone was counted between two and nine times. This chain uses TRBV4-3 with TRBJ2-7; the match to TRBD2 covers 9 bases. The CDR3 runs 13 residues. The germline CDR1 and CDR2 sequences are LGHNA and YSLEER. V was pared by 2 bases and J by 8 bases, with 4 bases of the junction left unmatched. Here the CDR3 reads CASSQQLAGKQYF. The CDR3 DNA reads as TGCGCCAGCAGCCAACAGCTAGCGGGGAAGCAGTACTTC.

This clone was counted between two and nine times. J is TRBJ1-3 and V is TRBV7-3; 9 bases map to TRBD1. Trimming at V came to 5 bases and at J to 2 bases, leaving 7 bases not matched to a gene. Per germline, CDR1 SGHTA and CDR2 FQGTGA. The CDR3 is 16 amino acids. For the CDR3, the DNA is TGTGCCAGCAGCCCAGCCGGGACAGGGACTGGAAACACCATATATTTT. Its translation is CASSPAGTGTGNTIYF.

The chain links TRBV6-5 to TRBJ1-5; D call uncertain. The V end lost 0 bases, the J end lost 4 bases, and 7 bases lay between the germline ends. Per germline, CDR1 MNHEY and CDR2 SVGAGI. This CDR3 region has 14 residues. The CDR3 loop is CASSYSAGNQPQHF. The CDR3 region has the DNA TGTGCCAGCAGTTACTCGGCAGGAAATCAGCCCCAGCATTTT.

This clone has a single count. The chain employs TRBV5-1 and TRBJ1-6; TRBD1 agrees at 9 bases. CDR3 size: 15 residues. Losses at the gene ends were 3 bases for V and 10 bases for J; bases not matched to a gene: 8. In germline, CDR1 is SGHRS, CDR2 YFSETQ. The CDR3 here is CASSSTGQGDSPLHF. DNA of the CDR3: TGCGCCAGCAGCTCCACGGGACAGGGAGACTCACCCCTCCACTTT.

J is TRBJ1-5 and V is TRBV5-5; D not certain. The V end lost 1 base, the J end lost 0 bases, and 2 bases lay between the germline ends. The CDR3 runs 13 residues. CDR1 and CDR2 (germline): SGHKS, YYEKEE (reference sequence). Here the CDR3 DNA reads TGTGCCAGCAGCTTGTCTAGCAATCAGCCCCAGCATTTT. This codes for CASSLSSNQPQHF. The complete variable domain, with remaining parts taken from reference TRBV5-5 and TRBJ1-5, reads DAGVTQSPTHLIKTRGQQVTLRCSPISGHKSVSWYQQVLGQGPQFIFQYYEKEERGRGNFPDRFSARQFPNYSSELNVNALLLGDSALYLCASSLSSNQPQHFGDGTRLSIL.

The gene calls are TRBV19 and TRBJ1-1; D gene ambiguous. V lost 8 bases, J lost 0 bases, and 10 bases lay in between. The length of the CDR3 is 13 residues. Germline loops: CDR1 LNHDA, CDR2 SQIVND (reference sequence). The CDR3 sequence is CASQTRMNTEAFF. CDR3 coding DNA: TGTGCCAGTCAGACAAGAATGAACACTGAAGCTTTCTTT.

This chain joins TRBV4-1 and TRBJ1-1; possibly TRBD1 for D (5 bases). Germline CDR1 MGHRA, CDR2 YSYEKL. This CDR3 is 15 amino acids long. Trimming pared 4 bases from V and 2 bases from J, leaving 14 bases between. CDR3 nucleotides: TGCGCCAGCAGCCTACCCGGGACCGCAAACACTGAAGCTTTCTTT. Its translation: CASSLPGTANTEAFF.

This clone was observed once. The chain has TRBV19 and TRBJ1-5, with D maybe TRBD1 (6 bases). CDR1 and CDR2 from the germline V gene are LNHDA and SQIVND (reference sequence). Trimming removed 10 bases at V and 2 bases at J, with 12 bases between. CDR3 length: 13 amino acids. CDR3 amino acids: CATAGEGNQPQHF. The DNA of the CDR3 is TGTGCCACCGCAGGGGAGGGCAATCAGCCCCAGCATTTT.

The rearrangement uses TRBV4-1 and TRBJ1-3; the D gene is possibly TRBD1 (6 bases). V lost 2 bases to trimming and J lost 2 bases, with 16 bases between them. The V gene's germline CDR1 is MGHRA and CDR2 YSYEKL. The CDR3 totals 17 residues. The CDR3 spells CASSQPLRGAAGNTIYF. CDR3 DNA sequence: TGCGCCAGCAGCCAACCCTTACGGGGGGCGGCTGGAAACACCATATATTTT.

This clone was observed once. V usage is TRBV12-1 and J usage is TRBJ2-1; no check of the table's D call, TRBD2, against the DNA was made. TRBV12-1 is recorded as a pseudogene. The CDR3 contains 14 residues. The CDR3 DNA follows: TGTGCCAGCAGCTCTAGCGGGGGCTACAATGAGCAGTTCTTC. Translating gives CASSSSGGYNEQFF.

V usage is TRBV10-3 and J usage is TRBJ2-1; 16 bases fit TRBD2. Germline CDR1 and CDR2: ENHRY and SYGVKD. V was pared by 4 bases and J by 0 bases, with 9 bases of the junction left unmatched. The CDR3 loop spans 20 amino acids. CDR3 amino acids: CAISGGLAGGPEGSYNEQFF. Here the CDR3 DNA reads TGTGCCATCAGTGGGGGACTAGCGGGAGGGCCGGAAGGCTCCTACAATGAGCAGTTCTTC.

The chain couples TRBV7-7 to TRBJ1-1; unclear D gene. The germline CDR1 and CDR2 sequences are SSHAT and FNYEAQ (reference sequence). CDR3 length equals 13 residues. Trimming removed 6 bases from V and 0 bases from J, with 8 bases in between. The CDR3 protein is CASSPHLNTEAFF. CDR3 DNA: TGTGCCAGCAGTCCTCATCTGAACACTGAAGCTTTCTTT.

The chain uses TRBV12-3 or TRBV12-4 and TRBJ2-1; D may correspond to TRBD1 or TRBD2 (5 bases each). V was trimmed by 6 bases and J by 14 bases, leaving 14 bases between them. The CDR3 runs 11 residues. CDR3 nucleotides: TGTGCCAGCAGCGGTAGGGGACGGGAGTTCTTC. It encodes CASSGRGREFF.

The chain combines TRBV7-8 with TRBJ2-1; 12 bases line up with TRBD2. The CDR3 is 15 amino acids. Germline CDR1 is SGHVS and CDR2 is FQNEAQ. V trimming: 5 bases; J trimming: 9 bases; junction bases outside the gene matches: 8. The CDR3 region has the DNA TGTGCCAGCAGCAAGACTAGCGGGGGATGGCTTGAGCAGTTCTTC. It codes for CASSKTSGGWLEQFF.

This clone was detected once. The J gene is TRBJ1-6, the V gene TRBV4-3, with 8 bases aligning to TRBD1. Trimming at V came to 2 bases and at J to 0 bases, leaving 9 bases not matched to a gene. Germline CDR1 reads LGHNA; CDR2 reads YSLEER. The length of the CDR3 is 19 residues. In DNA form, the CDR3 reads TGCGCCAGCAGCCAACTGGGGACAGGACTGAGCTCCTATAATTCACCCCTCCACTTT. Translating it yields CASSQLGTGLSSYNSPLHF.

This chain connects TRBV5-1 to TRBJ2-1, with 8 bases matching TRBD1. Germline-derived CDR1 and CDR2 are SGHRS and YFSETQ. CDR3 length: 16 residues. Trimming cost V 0 bases and J 6 bases; bases outside gene matches: 8. CDR3: CASSLAPGQVGNEQFF. CDR3 DNA: TGCGCCAGCAGCTTGGCCCCGGGACAGGTTGGCAATGAGCAGTTCTTC.

DNA of the CDR3: TGTGCCAGTAGTGCGGGACTAGGTGCCTACGAGCAGTACTTC. It specifies CASSAGLGAYEQYF. The chain has TRBV19 and TRBJ2-7; 8 positions match TRBD2. V gave up 5 bases and J gave up 2 bases; unmatched junction bases: 5. The CDR3 consists of 14 residues. Germline loops: CDR1 LNHDA, CDR2 SQIVND (reference sequence).

The chain has TRBV4-3 and TRBJ1-2; 7 positions agree with TRBD1. After removal of 3 bases from V and 4 bases from J, the junction contained 8 bases not matched to a gene. CDR3 length: 15 amino acids. Germline CDR1 is LGHNA and CDR2 is YSLEER. In DNA, the CDR3 is TGCGCCAGCAGCCAGACAGGGAGGATGACCTATGGCTACACCTTC. This gives the protein CASSQTGRMTYGYTF.

J is TRBJ1-2 and V is TRBV24-1, with D perhaps TRBD1 (5 bases). Trimming shortened V by 4 bases and J by 6 bases, and 11 bases separated the two germline ends. The CDR3 spans 13 residues. Germline V lookup: CDR1 KGHDR, CDR2 SFDVKD. Here the CDR3 reads CATSDRDFHGYTF. DNA for the CDR3: TGTGCCACCAGTGACCGGGACTTTCATGGCTACACCTTC.

This clone was picked up one time. V and J are TRBV7-8 and TRBJ2-7, with 7 bases that match TRBD2. V shed 1 base, J shed 2 bases, and the junction held 2 bases outside the gene matches. Germline-derived CDR1 and CDR2 are SGHVS and FQNEAQ. The CDR3 runs to 14 residues. DNA for the CDR3: TGTGCCAGCAGCTTAGGGGGGGGGACCTACGAGCAGTACTTC. Protein product: CASSLGGGTYEQYF.

The chain uses TRBV11-3 and TRBJ2-7; 8 positions match TRBD1. The CDR3 extends over 15 amino acids. CDR1 SGHNT and CDR2 YENEEA come from the germline V gene. Trimming at V came to 1 base and at J to 1 base, leaving 3 bases not matched to a gene. The CDR3 DNA reads as TGTGCCAGCAGCTTAGGGGGACAGGCTTCCTACGAGCAGTACTTC. Protein: CASSLGGQASYEQYF.

The rearrangement joins TRBV19 to TRBJ1-4; D remains ambiguous. Germline V CDR1 and CDR2: LNHDA, SQIVND (reference sequence). V gave up 6 bases and J gave up 0 bases, with 17 bases separating them. The CDR3 sequence is 17 residues long. CDR3 sequence reads: CASSHAIGKPTNEKLFF. Here the CDR3 DNA reads TGTGCCAGTAGCCACGCCATCGGCAAACCAACTAATGAAAAACTGTTTTTT.

The chain couples TRBV6-5 to TRBJ1-5, with a tentative D call TRBD1 (6 bases). Trimming cost V 8 bases and J 3 bases, with 11 bases left between them. This CDR3 has 13 amino acids. Germline CDR1 is MNHEY and CDR2 is SVGAGI. The CDR3 nucleotides are TGTGCCAGCCACAGGGAAGTCAATCAGCCCCAGCATTTT. This gives the protein CASHREVNQPQHF.

The chain has TRBV5-4 and TRBJ1-6, with TRBD1 matching over 12 bases. The CDR3 runs to 16 residues. Trimming took 4 bases from V and 9 from J; bases not matched to a gene: 8. Germline CDR1 SGHNT, CDR2 YYREEE (reference sequence). CDR3 bases: TGTGCCAGCAGCACCGGGACAGGGGGCGTCCGTTCACCCCTCCACTTT. Its translation: CASSTGTGGVRSPLHF.

A single count supports this clone. V usage is TRBV28 and J usage is TRBJ2-7; D may match TRBD1 or TRBD2 (5 bases each). The germline CDR1 and CDR2 sequences are MDHEN and SYDVKM. With 8 bases removed from V and 6 bases from J, the gap between germline ends came to 20 bases. This CDR3 is built from 14 residues. The CDR3 spells CASREVGRAGEQYF. CDR3 bases: TGTGCCAGCCGCGAGGTGGGACGGGCGGGCGAGCAGTACTTC.

This chain connects TRBV6-5 to TRBJ1-2; D may be TRBD1 (6 bases). Trimming removed 4 bases at V and 8 bases at J, with 17 bases between. CDR1 is MNHEY and CDR2 is SVGAGI in the germline V gene. The CDR3 spans 14 residues. This CDR3 reads CASSLNTGLDGYTF. The CDR3 coding sequence is TGTGCCAGCAGTTTGAATACAGGGCTTGACGGCTACACCTTC.

V usage is TRBV6-2 or TRBV6-3 and J usage is TRBJ1-5; 8 bases line up with TRBD1. Germline V lookup: CDR1 MNHEY, CDR2 SVGEGT. The CDR3 spans 20 residues. Germline trimming cut 2 bases from V and 0 bases from J; bases unmatched to any gene: 15. CDR3 amino acids: CASSYGDRGLPLISNQPQHF. In nucleotides, the CDR3 is TGTGCCAGCAGTTACGGCGACAGGGGACTACCCCTCATTAGCAATCAGCCCCAGCATTTT.

The CDR3 DNA sequence: TGTGCCAGCAGTTCCGGACAGGGACGGAACTATGGCTACACCTTC. Protein: CASSSGQGRNYGYTF. This chain joins TRBV27 and TRBJ1-2; TRBD1 matches 8 bases. This CDR3 is 15 amino acids long. Germline-derived CDR1 and CDR2 are MNHEY and SMNVEV (reference sequence). J gave up 2 bases and V 4 bases, and 6 bases lay outside the gene matches.

This sequence joins TRBV15 and TRBJ1-2; 9 bases agree with TRBD1. The V and J ends lost 5 bases and 2 bases, in that order; junction bases with no gene match: 9. The length of the CDR3 is 16 residues. Germline CDR1 reads LNHNV; CDR2 reads YYDKDF (reference sequence). In DNA form, the CDR3 reads TGTGCCACCAGCCTCCCCGCAACAGGGGGCAACTATGGCTACACCTTC. It codes for CATSLPATGGNYGYTF.